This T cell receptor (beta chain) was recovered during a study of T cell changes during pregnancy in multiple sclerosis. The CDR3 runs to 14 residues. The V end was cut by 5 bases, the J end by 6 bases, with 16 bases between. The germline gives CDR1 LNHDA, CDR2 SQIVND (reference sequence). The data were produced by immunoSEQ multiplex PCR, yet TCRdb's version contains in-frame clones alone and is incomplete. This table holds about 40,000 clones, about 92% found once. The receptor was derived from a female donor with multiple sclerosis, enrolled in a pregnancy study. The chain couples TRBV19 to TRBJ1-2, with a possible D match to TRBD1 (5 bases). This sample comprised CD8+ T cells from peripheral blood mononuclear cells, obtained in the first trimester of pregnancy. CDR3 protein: CASSATGLSDGYTF. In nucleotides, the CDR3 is TGTGCCAGTAGTGCCACGGGACTCTCCGATGGCTACACCTTC. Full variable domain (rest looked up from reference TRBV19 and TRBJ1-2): DGGITQSPKYLFRKEGQNVTLSCEQNLNHDAMYWYRQDPGQGLRLIYYSQIVNDFQKGDIAEGYSVSREKKESFPLTVTSAQKNPTAFYLCASSATGLSDGYTFGSGTRLTVV.